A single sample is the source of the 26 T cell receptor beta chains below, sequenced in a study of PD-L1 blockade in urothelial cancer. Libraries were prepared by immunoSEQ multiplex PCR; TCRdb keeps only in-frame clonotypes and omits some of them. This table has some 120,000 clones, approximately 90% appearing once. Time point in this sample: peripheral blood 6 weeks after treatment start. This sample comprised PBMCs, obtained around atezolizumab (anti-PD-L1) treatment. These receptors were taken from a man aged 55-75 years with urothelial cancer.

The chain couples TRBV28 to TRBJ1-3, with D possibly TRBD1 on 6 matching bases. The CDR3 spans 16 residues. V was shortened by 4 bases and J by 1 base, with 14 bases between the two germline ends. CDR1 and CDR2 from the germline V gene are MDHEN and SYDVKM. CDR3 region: CASSSLRTVSGNTIYF. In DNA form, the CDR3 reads TGTGCCAGCAGTTCCCTACGGACAGTATCTGGAAACACCATATATTTT.

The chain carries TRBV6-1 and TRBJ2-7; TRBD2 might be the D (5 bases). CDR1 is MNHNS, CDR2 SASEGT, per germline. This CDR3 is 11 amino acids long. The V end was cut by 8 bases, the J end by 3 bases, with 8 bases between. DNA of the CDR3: TGTGCCAGCCGGAGGTACTACGAGCAGTACTTC. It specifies CASRRYYEQYF.

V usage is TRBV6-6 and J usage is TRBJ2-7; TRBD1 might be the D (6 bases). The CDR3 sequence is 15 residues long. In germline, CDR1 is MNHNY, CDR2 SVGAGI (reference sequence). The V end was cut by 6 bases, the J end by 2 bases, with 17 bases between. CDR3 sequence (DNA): TGTGCCAGCAGCCCCGGGACAAGGATCCCCTACGAGCAGTACTTC. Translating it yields CASSPGTRIPYEQYF.

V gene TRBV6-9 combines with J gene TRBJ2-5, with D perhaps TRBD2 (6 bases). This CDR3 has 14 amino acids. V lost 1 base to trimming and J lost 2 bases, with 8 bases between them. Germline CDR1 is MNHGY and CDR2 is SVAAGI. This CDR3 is CASSYFREQETQYF. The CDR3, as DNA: TGTGCCAGCAGTTATTTCCGGGAGCAAGAGACCCAGTACTTC.

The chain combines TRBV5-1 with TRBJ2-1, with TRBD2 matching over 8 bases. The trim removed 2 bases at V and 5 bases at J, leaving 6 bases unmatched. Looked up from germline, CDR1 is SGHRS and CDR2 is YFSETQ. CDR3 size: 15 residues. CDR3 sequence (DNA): TGCGCCAGCAGCTTCTCCGGGGGGGACCACAATGAGCAGTTCTTC. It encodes CASSFSGGDHNEQFF.

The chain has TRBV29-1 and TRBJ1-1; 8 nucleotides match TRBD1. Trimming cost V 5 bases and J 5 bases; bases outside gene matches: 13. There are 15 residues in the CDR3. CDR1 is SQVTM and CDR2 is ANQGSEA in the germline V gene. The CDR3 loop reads CSVPEGDRLTTEAFF. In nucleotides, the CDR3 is TGCAGCGTTCCCGAGGGGGACAGGCTGACAACTGAAGCTTTCTTT.

CDR3 residues: CASSPLGDRTEPQHF. In nucleotides, the CDR3 is TGTGCCAGCTCACCCCTTGGGGACAGGACTGAGCCCCAGCATTTT. The chain couples TRBV18 to TRBJ1-5; 8 bases map to TRBD1. V was clipped by 3 bases and J by 8 bases; unmatched bases: 9. Germline V gene data show CDR1 as KGHSH and CDR2 as LQKENI. CDR3 size: 15 residues.

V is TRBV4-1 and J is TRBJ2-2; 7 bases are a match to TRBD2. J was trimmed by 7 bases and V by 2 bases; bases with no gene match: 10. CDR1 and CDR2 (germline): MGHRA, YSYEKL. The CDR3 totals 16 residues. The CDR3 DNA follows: TGCGCCAGCAGCCAACCCGAACGGGCGGGGGTCGGGGAGCTGTTTTTT. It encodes CASSQPERAGVGELFF.

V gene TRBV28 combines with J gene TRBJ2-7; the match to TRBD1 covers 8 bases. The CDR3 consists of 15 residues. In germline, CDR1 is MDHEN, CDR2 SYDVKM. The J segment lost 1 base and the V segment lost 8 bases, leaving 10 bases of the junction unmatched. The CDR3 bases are TGTGCCAGCCTCACTCTCCGGACAGGGTCCTACGAGCAGTACTTC. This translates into CASLTLRTGSYEQYF.

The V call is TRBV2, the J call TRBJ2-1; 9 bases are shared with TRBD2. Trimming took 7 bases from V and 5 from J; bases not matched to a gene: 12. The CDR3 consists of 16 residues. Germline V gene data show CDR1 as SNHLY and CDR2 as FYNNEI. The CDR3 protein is CASKTGRASGNNEQFF. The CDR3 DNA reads TGTGCCAGCAAAACAGGTCGGGCTAGCGGGAACAATGAGCAGTTCTTC.

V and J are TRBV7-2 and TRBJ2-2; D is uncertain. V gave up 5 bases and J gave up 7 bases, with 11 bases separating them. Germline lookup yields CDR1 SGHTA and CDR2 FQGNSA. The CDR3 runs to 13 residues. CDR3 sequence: CASSPNGGGELFF. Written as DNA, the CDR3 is TGTGCCAGCAGCCCGAACGGCGGCGGGGAGCTGTTTTTT.

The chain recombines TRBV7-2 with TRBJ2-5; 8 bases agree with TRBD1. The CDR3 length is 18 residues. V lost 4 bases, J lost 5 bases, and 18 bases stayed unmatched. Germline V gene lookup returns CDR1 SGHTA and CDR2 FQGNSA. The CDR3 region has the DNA TGTGCCAGCAGCTCTTCGTCTTCAGGGGGCCTTCGTGTGGAGACCCAGTACTTC. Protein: CASSSSSSGGLRVETQYF. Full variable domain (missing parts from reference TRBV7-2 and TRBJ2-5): GAGVSQSPSNKVTEKGKDVELRCDPISGHTALYWYRQSLGQGLEFLIYFQGNSAPDKSGLPSDRFSAERTGGSVSTLTIQRTQQEDSAVYLCASSSSSSGGLRVETQYFGPGTRLLVL.

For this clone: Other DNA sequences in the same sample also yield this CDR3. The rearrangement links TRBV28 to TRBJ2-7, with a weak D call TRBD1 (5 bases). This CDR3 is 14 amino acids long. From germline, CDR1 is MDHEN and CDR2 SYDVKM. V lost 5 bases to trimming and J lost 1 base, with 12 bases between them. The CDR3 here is CASSLPGQSYEQYF. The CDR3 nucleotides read TGTGCCAGCAGTCTCCCCGGACAATCCTACGAGCAGTACTTC.

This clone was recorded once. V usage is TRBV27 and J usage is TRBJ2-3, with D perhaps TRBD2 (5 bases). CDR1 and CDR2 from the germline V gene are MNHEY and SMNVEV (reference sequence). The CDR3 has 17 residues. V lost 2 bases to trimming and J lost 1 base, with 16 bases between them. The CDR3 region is CASSLGLFRSGTDTQYF. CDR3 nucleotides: TGTGCCAGCAGTTTAGGACTTTTTCGATCGGGCACAGATACGCAGTATTTT.

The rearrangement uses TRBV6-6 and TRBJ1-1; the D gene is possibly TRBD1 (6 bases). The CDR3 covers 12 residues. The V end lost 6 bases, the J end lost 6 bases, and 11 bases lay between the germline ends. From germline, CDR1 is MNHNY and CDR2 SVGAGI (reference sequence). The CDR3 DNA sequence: TGTGCCAGCAGCCTACAGGGCTCTGAAGCTTTCTTT. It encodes CASSLQGSEAFF.

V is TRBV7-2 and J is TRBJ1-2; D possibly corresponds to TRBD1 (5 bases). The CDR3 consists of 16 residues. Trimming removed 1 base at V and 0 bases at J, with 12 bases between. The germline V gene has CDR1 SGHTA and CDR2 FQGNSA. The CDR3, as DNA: TGTGCCAGCAGCTTAGGTCCCCGGGGGGCTAACTATGGCTACACCTTC. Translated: CASSLGPRGANYGYTF.

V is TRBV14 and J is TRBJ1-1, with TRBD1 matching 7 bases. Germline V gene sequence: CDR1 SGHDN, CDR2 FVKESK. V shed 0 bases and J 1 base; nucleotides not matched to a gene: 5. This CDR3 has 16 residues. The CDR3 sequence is CASSQDLRGPNTEAFF. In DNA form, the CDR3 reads TGTGCCAGCAGCCAAGATCTGAGGGGGCCGAACACTGAAGCTTTCTTT.

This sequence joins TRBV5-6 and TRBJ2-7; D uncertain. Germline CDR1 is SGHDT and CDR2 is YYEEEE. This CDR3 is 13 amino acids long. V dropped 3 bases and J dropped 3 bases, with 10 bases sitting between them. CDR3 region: CASSSDLLYEQYF. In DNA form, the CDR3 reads TGTGCCAGCAGCTCCGACTTACTCTACGAGCAGTACTTC.

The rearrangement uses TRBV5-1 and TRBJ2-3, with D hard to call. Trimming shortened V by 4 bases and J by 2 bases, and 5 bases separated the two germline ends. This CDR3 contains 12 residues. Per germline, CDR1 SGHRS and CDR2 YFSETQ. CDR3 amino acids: CASSENTDTQYF. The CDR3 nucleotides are TGCGCCAGCAGCGAGAACACAGATACGCAGTATTTT. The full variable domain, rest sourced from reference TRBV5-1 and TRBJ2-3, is KAGVTQTPRYLIKTRGQQVTLSCSPISGHRSVSWYQQTPGQGLQFLFEYFSETQRNKGNFPGRFSGRQFSNSRSEMNVSTLELGDSALYLCASSENTDTQYFGPGTRLTVL.

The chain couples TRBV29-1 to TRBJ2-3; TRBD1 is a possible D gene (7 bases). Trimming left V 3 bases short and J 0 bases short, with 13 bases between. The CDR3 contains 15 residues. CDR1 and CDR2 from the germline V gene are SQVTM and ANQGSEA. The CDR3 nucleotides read TGCAGCGTTGAGGCGGCAGGGGGGAGCACAGATACGCAGTATTTT. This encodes CSVEAAGGSTDTQYF.

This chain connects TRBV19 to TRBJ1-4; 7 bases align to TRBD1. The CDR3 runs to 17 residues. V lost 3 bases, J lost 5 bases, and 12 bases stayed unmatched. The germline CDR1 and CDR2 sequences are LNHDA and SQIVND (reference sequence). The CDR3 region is CASSIGGTADFNEKLFF. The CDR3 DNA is TGTGCCAGTAGTATCGGCGGGACAGCTGACTTCAATGAAAAACTGTTTTTT.

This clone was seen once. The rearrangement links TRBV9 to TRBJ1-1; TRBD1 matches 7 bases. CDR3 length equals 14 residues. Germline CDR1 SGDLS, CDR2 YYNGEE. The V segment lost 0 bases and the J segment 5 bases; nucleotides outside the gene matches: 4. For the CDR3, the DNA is TGTGCCAGCAGCGTAGACAGGGGTTCTACTGAAGCTTTCTTT. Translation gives CASSVDRGSTEAFF. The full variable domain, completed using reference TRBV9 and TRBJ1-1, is DSGVTQTPKHLITATGQRVTLRCSPRSGDLSVYWYQQSLDQGLQFLIQYYNGEERAKGNILERFSAQQFPDLHSELNLSSLELGDSALYFCASSVDRGSTEAFFGQGTRLTVV.

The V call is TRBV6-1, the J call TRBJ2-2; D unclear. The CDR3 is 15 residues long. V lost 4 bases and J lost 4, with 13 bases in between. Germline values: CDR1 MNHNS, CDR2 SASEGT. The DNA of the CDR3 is TGTGCCAGCAGTGGATACTACGGGTCCACCGGGGAGCTGTTTTTT. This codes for CASSGYYGSTGELFF.

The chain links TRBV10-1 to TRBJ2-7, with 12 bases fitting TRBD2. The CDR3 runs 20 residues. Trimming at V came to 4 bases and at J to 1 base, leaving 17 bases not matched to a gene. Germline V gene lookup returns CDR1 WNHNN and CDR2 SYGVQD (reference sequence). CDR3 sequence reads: CASSVPRRRLAGVNSYEQYF. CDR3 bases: TGCGCCAGCAGTGTCCCTCGGAGGAGACTAGCGGGAGTTAATTCCTACGAGCAGTACTTC.

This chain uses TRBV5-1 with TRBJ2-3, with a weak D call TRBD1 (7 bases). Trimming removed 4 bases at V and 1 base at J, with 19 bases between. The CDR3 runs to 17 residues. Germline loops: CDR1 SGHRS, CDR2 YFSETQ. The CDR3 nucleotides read TGCGCCAGCAGCGGGGGAGGTTCGGGGACAGGCACAGATACGCAGTATTTT. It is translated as CASSGGGSGTGTDTQYF.

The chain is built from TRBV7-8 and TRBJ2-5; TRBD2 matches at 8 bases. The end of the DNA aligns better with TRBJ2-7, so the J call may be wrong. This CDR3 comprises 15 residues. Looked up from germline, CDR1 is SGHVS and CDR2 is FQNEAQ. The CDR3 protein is CASSLYGGGTYEQYF. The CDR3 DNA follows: TGTGCCAGCAGCCTTTACGGCGGGGGGACCTACGAGCAGTACTTC.